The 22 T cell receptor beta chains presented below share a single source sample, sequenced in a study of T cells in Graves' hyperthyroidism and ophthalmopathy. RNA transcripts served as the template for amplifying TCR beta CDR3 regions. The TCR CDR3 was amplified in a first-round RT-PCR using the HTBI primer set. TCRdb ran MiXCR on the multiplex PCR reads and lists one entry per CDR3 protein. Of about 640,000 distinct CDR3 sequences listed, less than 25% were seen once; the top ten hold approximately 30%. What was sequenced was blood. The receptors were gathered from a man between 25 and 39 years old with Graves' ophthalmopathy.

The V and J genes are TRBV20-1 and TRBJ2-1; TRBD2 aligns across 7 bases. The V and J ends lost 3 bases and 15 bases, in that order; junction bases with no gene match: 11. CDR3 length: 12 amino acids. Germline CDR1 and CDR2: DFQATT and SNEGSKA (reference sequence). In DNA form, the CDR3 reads TGCAGTGCTAGGCCCAGCGGGATGCCCGGGTTCTTC. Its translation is CSARPSGMPGFF.

CDR3 amino acids: CASSQVVGRTYEQYF. The CDR3 DNA sequence: TGTGCCAGCAGCCAGGTCGTGGGTAGAACCTACGAGCAGTACTTC. The V and J genes are TRBV12-3 or TRBV12-4 and TRBJ2-7, with D uncertain. Deletions cut 6 bases from V and 2 bases from J, with 17 bases between. This CDR3 has 15 amino acids.

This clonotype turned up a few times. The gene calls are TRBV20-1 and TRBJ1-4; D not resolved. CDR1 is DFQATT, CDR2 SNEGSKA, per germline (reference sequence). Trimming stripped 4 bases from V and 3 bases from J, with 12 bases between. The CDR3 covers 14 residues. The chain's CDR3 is CSAMFREPNEKLFF. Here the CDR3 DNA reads TGCAGTGCTATGTTCCGGGAGCCTAATGAAAAACTGTTTTTT.

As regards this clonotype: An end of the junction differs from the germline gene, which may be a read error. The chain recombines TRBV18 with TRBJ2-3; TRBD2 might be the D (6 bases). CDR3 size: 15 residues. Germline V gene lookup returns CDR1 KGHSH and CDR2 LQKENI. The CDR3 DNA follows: TGTGTCAGCTCACCACTGAGCGGGAGCACAGATACGCAGTATTTT. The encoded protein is CVSSPLSGSTDTQYF.

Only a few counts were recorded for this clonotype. CDR3 coding DNA: TGTGCCAGCAGGCAGGATTATAGCAATCAGCCCCAGCATTTT. Translation: CASRQDYSNQPQHF. The J gene is TRBJ1-5, the V gene TRBV2; D remains unclear. Germline V gene sequence: CDR1 SNHLY, CDR2 FYNNEI. This CDR3 region has 14 residues. The V end lost 6 bases, the J end lost 0 bases, and 9 bases lay between the germline ends. The complete variable domain, with remaining parts taken from reference TRBV2 and TRBJ1-5, reads EPEVTQTPSHQVTQMGQEVILRCVPISNHLYFYWYRQILGQKVEFLVSFYNNEISEKSEIFDDQFSVERPDGSNFTLKIRSTKLEDSAMYFCASRQDYSNQPQHFGDGTRLSIL.

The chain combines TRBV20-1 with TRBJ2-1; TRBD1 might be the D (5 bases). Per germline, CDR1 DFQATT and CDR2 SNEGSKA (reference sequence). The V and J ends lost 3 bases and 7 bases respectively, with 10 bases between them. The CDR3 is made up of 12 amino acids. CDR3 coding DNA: TGCAGTGCTAGCCGCAGGGCAAATGAGCAGTTCTTC. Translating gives CSASRRANEQFF.

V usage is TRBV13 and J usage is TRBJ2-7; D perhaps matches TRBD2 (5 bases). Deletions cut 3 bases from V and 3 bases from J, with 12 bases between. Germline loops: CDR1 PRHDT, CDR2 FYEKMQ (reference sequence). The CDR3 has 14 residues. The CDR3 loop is CASSFRRLLYEQYF. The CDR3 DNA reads TGTGCCAGCAGCTTCAGGAGGCTCCTCTACGAGCAGTACTTC.

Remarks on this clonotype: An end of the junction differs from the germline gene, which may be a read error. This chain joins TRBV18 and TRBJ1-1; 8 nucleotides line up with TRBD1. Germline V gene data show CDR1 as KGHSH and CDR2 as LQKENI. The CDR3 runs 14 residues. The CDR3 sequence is CVSSPDRGNTEAFF. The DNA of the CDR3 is TGTGTCAGCTCACCAGACAGGGGGAACACTGAAGCTTTCTTT.

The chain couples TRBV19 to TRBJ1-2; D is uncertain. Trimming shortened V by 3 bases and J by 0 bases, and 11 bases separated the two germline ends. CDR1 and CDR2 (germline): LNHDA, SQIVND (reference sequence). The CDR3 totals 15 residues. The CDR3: CASSITVGANYGYTF. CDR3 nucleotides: TGTGCCAGTAGTATTACCGTCGGAGCTAACTATGGCTACACCTTC.

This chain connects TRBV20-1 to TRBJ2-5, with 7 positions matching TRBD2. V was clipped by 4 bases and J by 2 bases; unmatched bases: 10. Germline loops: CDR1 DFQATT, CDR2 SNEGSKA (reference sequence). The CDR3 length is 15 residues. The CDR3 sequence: CSATSGASGQETQYF. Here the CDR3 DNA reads TGCAGTGCTACCTCCGGGGCTAGCGGACAAGAGACCCAGTACTTC.

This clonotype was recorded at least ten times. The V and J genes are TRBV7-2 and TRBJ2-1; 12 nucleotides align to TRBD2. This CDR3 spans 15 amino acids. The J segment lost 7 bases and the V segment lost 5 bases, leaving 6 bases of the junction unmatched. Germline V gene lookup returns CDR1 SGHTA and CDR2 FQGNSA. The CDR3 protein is CASSRGLAGNNEQFF. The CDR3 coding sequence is TGTGCCAGCAGCCGGGGACTAGCGGGTAATAATGAGCAGTTCTTC. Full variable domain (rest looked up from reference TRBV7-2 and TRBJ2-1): GAGVSQSPSNKVTEKGKDVELRCDPISGHTALYWYRQSLGQGLEFLIYFQGNSAPDKSGLPSDRFSAERTGGSVSTLTIQRTQQEDSAVYLCASSRGLAGNNEQFFGPGTRLTVL.

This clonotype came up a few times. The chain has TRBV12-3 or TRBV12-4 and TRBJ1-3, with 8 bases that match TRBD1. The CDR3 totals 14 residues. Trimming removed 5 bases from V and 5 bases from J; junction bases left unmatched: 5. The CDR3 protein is CASSDRGGRNTIYF. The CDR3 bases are TGTGCCAGCAGTGACAGGGGCGGTCGAAACACCATATATTTT.

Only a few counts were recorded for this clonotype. The DNA for the CDR3 is TGCAGTGCTCAAAACCTAGCGGGGCTAACAGATACGCAGTATTTT. As protein: CSAQNLAGLTDTQYF. V and J are TRBV20-1 and TRBJ2-3, with 9 bases lining up with TRBD2. The CDR3 has 15 amino acids. V shed 5 bases and J 3 bases; nucleotides not matched to a gene: 9. Germline V gene data show CDR1 as DFQATT and CDR2 as SNEGSKA (reference sequence).

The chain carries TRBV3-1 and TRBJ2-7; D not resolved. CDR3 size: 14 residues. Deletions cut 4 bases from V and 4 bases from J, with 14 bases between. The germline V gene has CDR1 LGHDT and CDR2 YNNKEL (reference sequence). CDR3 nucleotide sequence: TGTGCCAGCAGCCCCACGGGTCGGCAATACGAGCAGTACTTC. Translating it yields CASSPTGRQYEQYF.

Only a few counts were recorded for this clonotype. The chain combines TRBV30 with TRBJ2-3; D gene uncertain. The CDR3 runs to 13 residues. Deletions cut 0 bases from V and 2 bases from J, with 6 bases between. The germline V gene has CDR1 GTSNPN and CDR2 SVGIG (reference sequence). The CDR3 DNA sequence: TGTGCCTGGAGTGTACGTTACACAGATACGCAGTATTTT. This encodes CAWSVRYTDTQYF.

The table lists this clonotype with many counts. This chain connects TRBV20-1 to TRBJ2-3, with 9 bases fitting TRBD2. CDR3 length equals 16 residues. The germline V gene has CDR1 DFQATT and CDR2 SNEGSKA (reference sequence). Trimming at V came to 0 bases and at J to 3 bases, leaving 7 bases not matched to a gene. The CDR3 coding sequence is TGCAGTGCTAGAGATCTTCAAGCGGGAGGTACAGATACGCAGTATTTT. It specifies CSARDLQAGGTDTQYF.

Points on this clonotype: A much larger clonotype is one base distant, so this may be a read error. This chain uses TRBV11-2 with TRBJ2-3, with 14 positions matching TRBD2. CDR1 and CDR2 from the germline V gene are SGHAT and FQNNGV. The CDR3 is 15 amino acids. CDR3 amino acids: CASSPGLAGEGTRYF. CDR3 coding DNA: TGTGCCAGCAGCCCGGGACTAGCGGGAGAAGGAACGCGGTATTTT.

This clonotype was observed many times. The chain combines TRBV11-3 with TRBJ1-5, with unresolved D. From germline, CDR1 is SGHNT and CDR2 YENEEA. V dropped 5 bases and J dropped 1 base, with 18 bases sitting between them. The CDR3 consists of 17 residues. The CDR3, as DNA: TGTGCCAGCAGCCCAACATTGCTTAGAGGGAGCAATCAGCCCCAGCATTTT. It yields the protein CASSPTLLRGSNQPQHF.

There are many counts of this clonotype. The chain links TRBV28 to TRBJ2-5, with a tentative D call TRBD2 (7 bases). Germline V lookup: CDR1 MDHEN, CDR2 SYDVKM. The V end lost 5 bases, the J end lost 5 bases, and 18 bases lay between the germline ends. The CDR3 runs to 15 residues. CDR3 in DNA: TGTGCCAGCAGTCGGGGGGCGCTTACTGGGGAGACCCAGTACTTC. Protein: CASSRGALTGETQYF.

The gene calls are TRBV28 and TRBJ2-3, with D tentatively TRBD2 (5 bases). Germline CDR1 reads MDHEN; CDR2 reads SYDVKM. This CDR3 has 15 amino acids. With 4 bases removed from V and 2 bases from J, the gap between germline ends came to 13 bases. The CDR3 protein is CASSSQREITDTQYF. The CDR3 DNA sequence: TGTGCCAGCAGTTCCCAGAGGGAAATCACAGATACGCAGTATTTT.

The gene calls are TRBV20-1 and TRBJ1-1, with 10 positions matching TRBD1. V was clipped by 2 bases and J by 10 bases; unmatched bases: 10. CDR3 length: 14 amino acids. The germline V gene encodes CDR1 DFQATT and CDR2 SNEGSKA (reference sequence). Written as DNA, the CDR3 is TGCAGTGCTAGACTTCTCGGACAGGGGGTAGGAGCTTTCTTT. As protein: CSARLLGQGVGAFF.

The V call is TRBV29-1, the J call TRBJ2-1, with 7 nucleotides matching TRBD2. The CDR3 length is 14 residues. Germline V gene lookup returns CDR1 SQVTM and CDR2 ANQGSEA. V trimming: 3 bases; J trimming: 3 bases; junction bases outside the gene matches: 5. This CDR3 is CSVELAEIYNEQFF. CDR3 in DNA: TGCAGCGTTGAGCTAGCGGAGATCTACAATGAGCAGTTCTTC.